Below, 14 T cell receptor beta chains from the same sample are listed, as sequenced in a study of blood T cells in healthy people across ages. A second about 7 to 11 cycle PCR used barcoded and J-beta primers. Via MiXCR, TCRdb re-called the 5' RACE reads, giving one row per CDR3 protein. Of approximately 1,700,000 distinct CDR3 sequences detected, roughly 43% appear once; the ten largest clones hold about 23%. The specimen sequenced was blood. These receptors were obtained from a human donor in good health.

The rearrangement links TRBV11-2 to TRBJ2-7, with D unclear. V lost 5 bases to trimming and J lost 4 bases, with 18 bases between them. Germline CDR1 and CDR2: SGHAT and FQNNGV. This CDR3 is built from 15 residues. The CDR3 region has the DNA TGTGCCAGCAGCACGGGTAGCAACCCCCTTTACGAGCAGTACTTC. Its protein is CASSTGSNPLYEQYF.

This chain uses TRBV10-3 with TRBJ2-1; D ambiguous. Trimming took off 2 bases at V and 3 bases at J, with 5 bases between the two ends. There are 13 residues in the CDR3. Germline V gene lookup returns CDR1 ENHRY and CDR2 SYGVKD. The CDR3 sequence: CAISERDYNEQFF. In DNA, the CDR3 is TGTGCCATCAGTGAGAGGGACTACAATGAGCAGTTCTTC.

This clonotype was recorded a few times. This chain uses TRBV5-4 with TRBJ2-5; 8 bases are shared with TRBD1. The germline V gene has CDR1 SGHNT and CDR2 YYREEE (reference sequence). The V segment lost 0 bases and the J segment 4 bases; nucleotides outside the gene matches: 8. The CDR3 covers 16 residues. This CDR3 reads CASSLAQGAIGETQYF. CDR3 DNA sequence: TGTGCCAGCAGCTTGGCGCAGGGGGCGATAGGAGAGACCCAGTACTTC.

This chain uses TRBV3-1 with TRBJ1-2; perhaps TRBD1 as D (5 bases). The germline gives CDR1 LGHDT, CDR2 YNNKEL (reference sequence). The CDR3 is 12 residues long. Trimming removed 5 bases from V and 7 bases from J, with 11 bases in between. CDR3 amino acids: CASSYGAVGYTF. The CDR3 DNA is TGTGCCAGCAGCTATGGGGCTGTTGGCTACACCTTC.

This chain uses TRBV4-1 with TRBJ2-1; D call uncertain. The V end was cut by 0 bases, the J end by 8 bases, with 8 bases between. The CDR3 has 13 amino acids. Per germline, CDR1 MGHRA and CDR2 YSYEKL. The DNA for the CDR3 is TGCGCCAGCAGCCAAGATAATAGAGATGAGCAGTTCTTC. This encodes CASSQDNRDEQFF.

This clonotype was observed a handful of times. The CDR3 DNA is TGTGCCAGCAGTTTATTCCCCGACAAGTCCTACGAGCAGTACTTC. It codes for CASSLFPDKSYEQYF. The rearrangement joins TRBV27 to TRBJ2-7, with D hard to call. This CDR3 contains 15 residues. The V end lost 1 base, the J end lost 1 base, and 11 bases lay between the germline ends. Germline CDR1 MNHEY, CDR2 SMNVEV (reference sequence).

With regard to this clonotype: A junction boundary mismatches the germline segment, possibly from a read error. This chain links TRBV12-3 or TRBV12-4 with TRBJ2-1, with a weak D call TRBD1 (5 bases). The length of the CDR3 is 16 residues. The CDR3: CSSSGFRWGLYNEQFF. For the CDR3, the DNA is TGTTCCAGCAGTGGATTTCGGTGGGGCCTCTACAATGAGCAGTTCTTC.

J is TRBJ2-7 and V is TRBV28, with D possibly being TRBD1 (6 bases). The V gene's germline CDR1 is MDHEN and CDR2 SYDVKM. This CDR3 spans 13 amino acids. V was pared by 6 bases and J by 4 bases, with 13 bases between. The CDR3 region has the DNA TGTGCCAGCAGACCGACAGGTTTGTACGAGCAGTACTTC. This gives the protein CASRPTGLYEQYF.

Concerning this clonotype: One end of the junction does not line up with germline, which may come from a read error. For the CDR3, the DNA is TGTGCCGGCAGCTTAGGGATGGGGGTACGGCAGCCCCAGCATTTT. This codes for CAGSLGMGVRQPQHF. V and J are TRBV7-2 and TRBJ1-5; tentative D call: TRBD1 (5 bases). CDR1 is SGHTA and CDR2 is FQGNSA in the germline V gene. The CDR3 loop spans 15 amino acids.

The rearrangement uses TRBV5-1 and TRBJ2-5; TRBD2 is a possible D gene (5 bases). Looked up from germline, CDR1 is SGHRS and CDR2 is YFSETQ. V lost 3 bases, J lost 5 bases, and 14 bases lay in between. CDR3 size: 14 residues. CDR3 sequence reads: CASSSGPRVETQYF. The CDR3 nucleotides are TGCGCCAGCAGCTCAGGACCGAGGGTCGAGACCCAGTACTTC. Combining the CDR3 with reference TRBV5-1 and TRBJ2-5 gives the whole variable domain KAGVTQTPRYLIKTRGQQVTLSCSPISGHRSVSWYQQTPGQGLQFLFEYFSETQRNKGNFPGRFSGRQFSNSRSEMNVSTLELGDSALYLCASSSGPRVETQYFGPGTRLLVL.

A few counts support this clonotype. This chain connects TRBV20-1 to TRBJ1-2; D is undetermined. Per germline, CDR1 DFQATT and CDR2 SNEGSKA (reference sequence). Trimming took 4 bases from V and 4 from J, leaving 10 bases between them. CDR3 length: 12 amino acids. DNA of the CDR3: TGCAGTGCTATAGAGCGAAGCTATGGCTACACCTTC. It yields the protein CSAIERSYGYTF.

The chain employs TRBV6-2 or TRBV6-3 and TRBJ2-1; possibly TRBD2 for D (5 bases). Per the germline V gene, CDR1 is MNHEY and CDR2 is SVGEGT. V lost 5 bases and J 7 bases, leaving 18 bases between the germline ends. This CDR3 has 15 amino acids. The CDR3 DNA sequence: TGTGCCAGCAGTGTATTGAGGGCAATAGGGAATGAGCAGTTCTTC. Its translation: CASSVLRAIGNEQFF.

The rearrangement joins TRBV28 to TRBJ2-1, with D uncertain. CDR3 size: 14 residues. Trimming shortened V by 6 bases and J by 5 bases, and 14 bases separated the two germline ends. Germline V gives CDR1 MDHEN, CDR2 SYDVKM. CDR3 bases: TGTGCCAGCAGCTTCTACCGACCAGACAATGAGCAGTTCTTC. It codes for CASSFYRPDNEQFF.

The chain employs TRBV5-1 and TRBJ2-1; TRBD1 agrees at 7 bases. The CDR3 has 15 amino acids. Germline V gene sequence: CDR1 SGHRS, CDR2 YFSETQ. V lost 3 bases, J lost 4 bases, and 7 bases stayed unmatched. In DNA, the CDR3 is TGCGCCAGCAGCTCCCGGGACAGTATGTACAATGAGCAGTTCTTC. This translates into CASSSRDSMYNEQFF.